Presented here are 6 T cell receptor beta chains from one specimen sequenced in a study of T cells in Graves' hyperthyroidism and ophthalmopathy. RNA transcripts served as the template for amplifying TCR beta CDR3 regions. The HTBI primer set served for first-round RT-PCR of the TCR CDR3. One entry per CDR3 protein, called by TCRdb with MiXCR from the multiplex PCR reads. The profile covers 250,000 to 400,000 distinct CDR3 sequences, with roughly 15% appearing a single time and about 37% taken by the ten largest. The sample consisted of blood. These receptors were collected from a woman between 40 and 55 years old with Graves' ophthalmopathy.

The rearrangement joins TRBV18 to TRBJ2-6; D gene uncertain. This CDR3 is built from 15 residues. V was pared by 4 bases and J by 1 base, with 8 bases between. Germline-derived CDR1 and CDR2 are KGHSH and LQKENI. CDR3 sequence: CASSRPLSGANVLTF. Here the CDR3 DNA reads TGTGCCAGCTCACGACCTCTTTCTGGGGCCAACGTCCTGACTTTC.

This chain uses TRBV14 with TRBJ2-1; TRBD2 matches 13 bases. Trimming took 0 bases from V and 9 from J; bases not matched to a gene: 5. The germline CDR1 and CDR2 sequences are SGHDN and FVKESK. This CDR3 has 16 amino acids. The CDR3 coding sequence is TGTGCCAGCAGCCAAGATTGGACTAGCGGGAGACGTGAGCAGTTCTTC. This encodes CASSQDWTSGRREQFF. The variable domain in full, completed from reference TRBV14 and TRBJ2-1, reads EAGVTQFPSHSVIEKGQTVTLRCDPISGHDNLYWYRRVMGKEIKFLLHFVKESKQDESGMPNNRFLAERTGGTYSTLKVQPAELEDSGVYFCASSQDWTSGRREQFFGPGTRLTVL.

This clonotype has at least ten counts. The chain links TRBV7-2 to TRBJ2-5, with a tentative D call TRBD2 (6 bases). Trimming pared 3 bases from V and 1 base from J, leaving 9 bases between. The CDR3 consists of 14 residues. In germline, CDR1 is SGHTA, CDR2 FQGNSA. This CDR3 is CASSFRTIQETQYF. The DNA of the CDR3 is TGTGCCAGCAGCTTCCGGACTATCCAAGAGACCCAGTACTTC.

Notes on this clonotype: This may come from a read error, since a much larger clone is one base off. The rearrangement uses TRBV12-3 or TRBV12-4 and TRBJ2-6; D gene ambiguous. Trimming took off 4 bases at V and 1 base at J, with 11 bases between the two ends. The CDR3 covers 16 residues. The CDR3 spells CASSSNLRSGANVLTF. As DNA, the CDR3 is TGTGCCAGCAGTTCTAACTTAAGGTCTGGGGCCAACGTCCTGACTTTC.

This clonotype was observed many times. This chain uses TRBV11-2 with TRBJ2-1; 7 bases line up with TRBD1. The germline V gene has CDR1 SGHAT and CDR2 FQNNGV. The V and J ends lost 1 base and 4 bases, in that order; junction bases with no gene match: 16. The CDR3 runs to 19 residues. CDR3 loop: CASSLVDIRFGTVYNEQFF. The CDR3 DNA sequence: TGTGCCAGCAGCTTAGTGGATATTCGGTTCGGGACAGTATACAATGAGCAGTTCTTC.

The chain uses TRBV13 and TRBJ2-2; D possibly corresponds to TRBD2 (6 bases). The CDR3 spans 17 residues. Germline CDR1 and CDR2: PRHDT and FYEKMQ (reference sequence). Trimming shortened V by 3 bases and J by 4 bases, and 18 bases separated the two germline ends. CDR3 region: CASSFRRDRLVTGELFF. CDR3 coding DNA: TGTGCCAGCAGCTTCCGGCGGGACCGCCTGGTCACCGGGGAGCTGTTTTTT.